The T cell receptor (beta chain) under discussion was sequenced for a study of shared clonotypes between healthy human individuals. CD4+ cells yielded CD45RA+ naive and CD45RA-negative memory subsets. This clone occurred once. Germline V lookup: CDR1 MNHNS, CDR2 SASEGT. Trimming removed 6 bases from V and 9 bases from J; junction bases left unmatched: 3. This CDR3 is 13 amino acids long. Each subset's genomic DNA was split evenly across several immunoSEQ plates. The table came from immunoSEQ multiplex PCR; TCRdb's copy has only in-frame clones and leaves some out. The data show about 2 million clones, 95% seen once.

The chain is built from TRBV6-1 and TRBJ2-5, with 14 positions matching TRBD2. The TCR comes from a man aged 18 to 29 in good health. Sequencing was done on a sample of naive CD4+ T cells sorted from blood. Subset in this sample: CD45RA+ positively selected. The CDR3 sequence is CASSGTSGSPQYF. The CDR3 nucleotides read TGTGCCAGCAGCGGGACTAGCGGGAGCCCCCAGTACTTC.